Following are 6 T cell receptor beta chains from one sample sequenced in a study of blood T cell repertoires in COVID-19. Only in-frame clones appear in the TCRdb table, and some are missing; sequencing was by immunoSEQ multiplex PCR. The sample contains 200,000 to 250,000 clones, over 80% of which appear only once. Input material: peripheral blood. The receptor set was obtained from a woman aged 25-40 years with COVID-19, enrolled during active disease.

The chain is built from TRBV6-6 and TRBJ2-7, with TRBD1 identical over 9 bases. V trimming: 6 bases; J trimming: 0 bases; junction bases outside the gene matches: 24. This CDR3 is built from 21 residues. The germline V gene encodes CDR1 MNHNY and CDR2 SVGAGI (reference sequence). The CDR3 coding sequence is TGTGCCAGCAGCCACAGCTTACATACGATCAAGAGACAGGGGGGCTCCTACGAGCAGTACTTC. This sequence encodes CASSHSLHTIKRQGGSYEQYF.

As DNA, the CDR3 is TGTGCCAGCAGGGGTCGGAGAAACATTCAGTACTTC. This translates into CASRGRRNIQYF. The chain combines TRBV12-3 or TRBV12-4 with TRBJ2-4; D is undetermined. V lost 6 bases and J 6 bases, leaving 9 bases between the germline ends. CDR3 length: 12 residues.

This chain links TRBV3-1 (or the pseudogene TRBV3-2) with TRBJ1-6; a possible D gene is TRBD1 (5 bases). Germline V gene lookup returns CDR1 LGHDT and CDR2 YNNKEL (reference sequence). The CDR3 consists of 15 residues. Trimming stripped 2 bases from V and 7 bases from J, with 12 bases between. The CDR3, as DNA: TGTGCCAGCAGCCAATGGGGCATGGAAAATTCACCCCTCCACTTT. Its protein is CASSQWGMENSPLHF.

The V gene is TRBV5-1, the J gene TRBJ2-7, with 12 bases aligning to TRBD1. CDR3 size: 15 residues. V lost 4 bases and J lost 6; bases outside the gene matches: 8. In germline, CDR1 is SGHRS, CDR2 YFSETQ. CDR3 sequence (DNA): TGCGCCAGCAGCCTCCGGGACAGGGGGCGCACCGAGCAGTACTTC. Its translation is CASSLRDRGRTEQYF.

The rearrangement uses TRBV7-9 and TRBJ2-1; TRBD2 might be the D (6 bases). The length of the CDR3 is 16 residues. Looked up from germline, CDR1 is SEHNR and CDR2 is FQNEAQ (reference sequence). The V gene lost 4 bases and the J gene lost 0 bases, with 13 bases spanning the gap. The CDR3 region has the DNA TGTGCCAGCAGCTCGACTCGGGGGAGCTCCTACAATGAGCAGTTCTTC. Amino acids: CASSSTRGSSYNEQFF.

The chain links TRBV20-1 to TRBJ2-5; D gene uncertain. Looked up from germline, CDR1 is DFQATT and CDR2 is SNEGSKA (reference sequence). Trimming cost V 6 bases and J 2 bases, with 7 bases left between them. The CDR3 sequence is 11 residues long. Written as DNA, the CDR3 is TGCAGTGCCATACATCAAGAGACCCAGTACTTC. Translation: CSAIHQETQYF.